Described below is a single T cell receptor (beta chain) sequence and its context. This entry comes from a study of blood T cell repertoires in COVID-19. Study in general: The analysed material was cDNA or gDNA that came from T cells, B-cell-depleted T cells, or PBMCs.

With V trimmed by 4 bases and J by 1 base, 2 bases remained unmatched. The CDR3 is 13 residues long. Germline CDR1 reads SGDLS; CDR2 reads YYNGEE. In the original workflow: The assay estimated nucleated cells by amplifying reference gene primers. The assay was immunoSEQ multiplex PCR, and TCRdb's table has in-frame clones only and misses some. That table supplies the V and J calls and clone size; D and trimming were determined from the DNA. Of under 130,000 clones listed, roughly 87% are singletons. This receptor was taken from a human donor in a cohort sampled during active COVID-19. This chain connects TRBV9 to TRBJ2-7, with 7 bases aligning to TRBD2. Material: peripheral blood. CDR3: CASSTGLSYEQYF. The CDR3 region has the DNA TGTGCCAGCAGCACGGGACTATCCTACGAGCAGTACTTC.